The 18 T cell receptor beta chains in this list originate from one sample, sequenced in a study of shared clonotypes between healthy human individuals. Here immunoSEQ multiplex PCR was the method, and the copy in TCRdb shows in-frame clones only, minus some. This sample has about 1 million clones, with approximately 68% found just once. Input material: memory CD4+ T cells sorted from blood. Subset indicated: CD45RA-negative fraction. The source of these receptors is a man younger than 30 in good health.

This rearrangement joins TRBV6-5 to TRBJ2-1; 8 bases line up with TRBD2. After removal of 5 bases from V and 2 bases from J, the junction contained 5 bases not matched to a gene. The CDR3 contains 15 residues. In germline, CDR1 is MNHEY, CDR2 SVGAGI. This CDR3 is CASSGSGGPYNEQFF. In nucleotides, the CDR3 is TGTGCCAGCAGTGGAAGCGGGGGACCCTACAATGAGCAGTTCTTC.

This chain joins TRBV5-1 and TRBJ2-3; a possible D gene is TRBD2 (6 bases). The V end lost 1 base, the J end lost 0 bases, and 12 bases lay between the germline ends. Germline loops: CDR1 SGHRS, CDR2 YFSETQ. The CDR3 loop spans 16 amino acids. The CDR3 DNA sequence: TGCGCCAGCAGCTTGTCCGGGGGAACGAGCACAGATACGCAGTATTTT. Its protein product is CASSLSGGTSTDTQYF. Based on the CDR3 plus reference TRBV5-1 and TRBJ2-3, the full variable domain is KAGVTQTPRYLIKTRGQQVTLSCSPISGHRSVSWYQQTPGQGLQFLFEYFSETQRNKGNFPGRFSGRQFSNSRSEMNVSTLELGDSALYLCASSLSGGTSTDTQYFGPGTRLTVL.

The chain carries TRBV7-6 and TRBJ2-1; D not resolved. Germline V gene lookup returns CDR1 SGHVS and CDR2 FNYEAQ. This CDR3 spans 14 amino acids. V was pared by 0 bases and J by 3 bases, with 6 bases between. The CDR3 DNA sequence: TGTGCCAGCAGCTTAGCGACCGGCTACAATGAGCAGTTCTTC. Protein: CASSLATGYNEQFF.

The chain links TRBV30 to TRBJ2-1; 14 bases are shared with TRBD2. CDR3 size: 14 residues. V was pared by 5 bases and J by 9 bases, with 6 bases of the junction left unmatched. Germline V gene data show CDR1 as GTSNPN and CDR2 as SVGIG (reference sequence). The CDR3, as DNA: TGTGCCTGGGTGGGACTAGCGGGAGTAAGTGAGCAGTTCTTC. Its protein is CAWVGLAGVSEQFF.

This clone has a handful of counts. The chain carries TRBV30 and TRBJ1-2, with D hard to call. CDR3 length equals 11 residues. Trimming left V 2 bases short and J 5 bases short, with 6 bases between. Germline V CDR1 and CDR2: GTSNPN, SVGIG (reference sequence). The chain's CDR3 is CAWSQGYGYTF. In nucleotides, the CDR3 is TGTGCCTGGAGTCAAGGGTATGGCTACACCTTC.

This chain uses TRBV28 with TRBJ2-7; 7 bases agree with TRBD1. CDR3 length equals 18 residues. Trimming removed 7 bases from V and 0 bases from J; junction bases left unmatched: 18. CDR1 and CDR2 from the germline V gene are MDHEN and SYDVKM. CDR3 coding DNA: TGTGCCAGCACCCCAGGTGGGTCTGGACAGGACGGCTCCTACGAGCAGTACTTC. Amino acid sequence: CASTPGGSGQDGSYEQYF.

CDR3: CASSPPTGGFNYGYTF. The CDR3, as DNA: TGTGCCAGCTCACCGCCGACAGGGGGATTTAACTATGGCTACACCTTC. The chain joins TRBV18 to TRBJ1-2; 9 bases line up with TRBD1. CDR1 and CDR2 from the germline V gene are KGHSH and LQKENI. V lost 3 bases and J lost 1; bases outside the gene matches: 6. This CDR3 has 16 residues.

The rearrangement joins TRBV7-2 to TRBJ1-1; D may be TRBD1 (6 bases). The CDR3 has 15 residues. Germline V lookup: CDR1 SGHTA, CDR2 FQGNSA. V was shortened by 2 bases and J by 0 bases, with 10 bases between the two germline ends. This CDR3 is CASSLRGTLNTEAFF. The CDR3 DNA reads as TGTGCCAGCAGCTTAAGGGGGACTTTGAACACTGAAGCTTTCTTT.

V and J are TRBV5-3 and TRBJ2-3, with D tentatively TRBD2 (6 bases). TRBV5-3 is recorded as an ORF, its role being uncertain. V lost 8 bases and J 7 bases, leaving 17 bases between the germline ends. There are 13 residues in the CDR3. The CDR3 sequence is CASPPGRINTQYF. In nucleotides, the CDR3 is TGTGCCAGCCCCCCCGGGAGAATAAATACGCAGTATTTT.

The chain joins TRBV15 to TRBJ1-6; D may be TRBD1 (6 bases). The germline V gene encodes CDR1 LNHNV and CDR2 YYDKDF (reference sequence). This CDR3 has 14 amino acids. V was shortened by 4 bases and J by 9 bases, with 13 bases between the two germline ends. CDR3 amino acids: CATSTSGGRSPLHF. In nucleotides, the CDR3 is TGTGCCACCAGCACCTCGGGGGGCCGTTCACCCCTCCACTTT.

The gene calls are TRBV7-8 and TRBJ1-1; D is possibly TRBD1 (6 bases). V was shortened by 3 bases and J by 8 bases, with 13 bases between the two germline ends. Germline values: CDR1 SGHVS, CDR2 FQNEAQ. This CDR3 spans 13 amino acids. The CDR3, as DNA: TGTGCCAGCAGCTTCCAGGGGACCGGCGAAGCTTTCTTT. Amino acids: CASSFQGTGEAFF. The entire variable domain, with the rest obtained from reference TRBV7-8 and TRBJ1-1, is as follows: GAGVSQSPRYKVAKRGQDVALRCDPISGHVSLFWYQQALGQGPEFLTYFQNEAQLDKSGLPSDRFFAERPEGSVSTLKIQRTQQEDSAVYLCASSFQGTGEAFFGQGTRLTVV.

In this sample, this clone turned up once. J is TRBJ2-7 and V is TRBV28; 7 bases map to TRBD1. The trim removed 6 bases at V and 7 bases at J, leaving 12 bases unmatched. Germline V gene data show CDR1 as MDHEN and CDR2 as SYDVKM. The CDR3 totals 14 residues. CDR3 nucleotide sequence: TGTGCCAGCAGACCCCCAGGGGGAGTACAAGAGCAGTACTTC. Its protein product is CASRPPGGVQEQYF. Together with reference TRBV28 and TRBJ2-7, the CDR3 gives the full variable domain: DVKVTQSSRYLVKRTGEKVFLECVQDMDHENMFWYRQDPGLGLRLIYFSYDVKMKEKGDIPEGYSVSREKKERFSLILESASTNQTSMYLCASRPPGGVQEQYFGPGTRLTVT.

Concerning this clone itself: This CDR3 is also generated by other DNA sequences in the sample. DNA of the CDR3: TGTGCCAGCAGCCCCGGACAGGGTGAAGAGACCCAGTACTTC. Translation gives CASSPGQGEETQYF. The chain recombines TRBV7-9 with TRBJ2-5; 8 bases are shared with TRBD1. Trimming at V came to 5 bases and at J to 3 bases, leaving 5 bases not matched to a gene. The CDR3 totals 14 residues. Germline V lookup: CDR1 SEHNR, CDR2 FQNEAQ (reference sequence).

The chain carries TRBV15 and TRBJ1-2; 7 nucleotides agree with TRBD1. CDR1 is LNHNV, CDR2 YYDKDF, per germline (reference sequence). CDR3 length equals 14 residues. V lost 1 base and J lost 7; bases outside the gene matches: 6. CDR3: CATSRGASGGGYTF. The CDR3 DNA reads TGTGCCACCAGCAGAGGAGCCTCAGGGGGTGGCTACACCTTC.

This chain uses TRBV11-3 with TRBJ2-2; D gene ambiguous. V was cut by 2 bases and J by 5 bases, with 6 bases left in between. The CDR3 is 13 amino acids. In germline, CDR1 is SGHNT, CDR2 YENEEA. CDR3: CASSLLKTGELFF. The CDR3 DNA reads as TGTGCCAGCAGCTTATTAAAGACCGGGGAGCTGTTTTTT.

This chain's CDR3 is CASSPGGLAAPGTQYF. Written as DNA, the CDR3 is TGTGCCAGCTCACCTGGTGGGCTAGCGGCTCCGGGGACCCAGTACTTC. This sequence joins TRBV18 and TRBJ2-5, with TRBD2 matching 7 bases. This CDR3 has 16 amino acids. After removal of 3 bases from V and 7 bases from J, the junction contained 14 bases not matched to a gene. Per the germline V gene, CDR1 is KGHSH and CDR2 is LQKENI. Full variable domain (rest looked up from reference TRBV18 and TRBJ2-5): NAGVMQNPRHLVRRRGQEARLRCSPMKGHSHVYWYRQLPEEGLKFMVYLQKENIIDESGMPKERFSAEFPKEGPSILRIQQVVRGDSAAYFCASSPGGLAAPGTQYFGPGTRLLVL.

There are a few counts of this clone. Other DNA sequences in this sample translate to the same CDR3. This chain links TRBV9 with TRBJ2-3; D remains ambiguous. Germline V CDR1 and CDR2: SGDLS, YYNGEE. V was clipped by 0 bases and J by 3 bases, with 2 bases between them. This CDR3 is built from 12 residues. The CDR3 DNA follows: TGTGCCAGCAGCGTAGGTACAGATACGCAGTATTTT. It codes for CASSVGTDTQYF.

The genes are TRBV5-1 and TRBJ1-2; D ambiguous. Trimming stripped 0 bases from V and 4 bases from J, with 13 bases between. In germline, CDR1 is SGHRS, CDR2 YFSETQ. The CDR3 has 15 residues. CDR3 region: CASSLEEGTIYGYTF. The CDR3 nucleotides read TGCGCCAGCAGCTTGGAGGAGGGAACGATCTATGGCTACACCTTC.